This T cell receptor beta chain was documented in a study of T cell changes during pregnancy in multiple sclerosis. The CDR3 spans 15 residues. Trimming cost V 2 bases and J 2 bases, with 15 bases left between them. Looked up from germline, CDR1 is SQVTM and CDR2 is ANQGSEA. The data were produced by immunoSEQ multiplex PCR, yet TCRdb's version contains in-frame clones alone and is incomplete. The sample consists of some 100,000 clones, approximately 92% of them appearing once. The sequencing here drew on peripheral blood, taken in the second trimester of pregnancy. The J gene is TRBJ1-2, the V gene TRBV29-1; weak D call: TRBD1 (6 bases). The TCR was taken from a female donor with multiple sclerosis, enrolled in a pregnancy study. The CDR3 loop is CSVERGHPDNYGYTF. Written as DNA, the CDR3 is TGCAGCGTTGAAAGGGGACACCCCGACAACTATGGCTACACCTTC.